The present entry profiles one T cell receptor beta chain with its context. Its antigen remains undetermined. The sample holds no much larger clone one base away, and base qualities are not on file. The trim is 2 bases for V and 5 bases for J, with a gap of 12 bases between the germline ends. Via the germline V gene (reference sequence), CDR1 is SEHNR and CDR2 FQNEAQ. Measured from the cysteine to the phenylalanine, the CDR3 is 15 residues long. The kept DNA is CDR3 alone, 45 bases in frame from the first base. On a MiSeq, deep resolution sequencing aimed for a depth between 1 in 1 million and 1 in 200,000 T cells, with each clonotype covered approximately 10x on average. The immunoSEQ hsTCRB Kit was used to generate the TCR beta libraries. As for the authors' bioinformatics: The data were analyzed with ImmunoSEQ Analyzer and ImmunoSEQ Data Assistant, and V, D and J gene assignments followed IMGT definitions. Clonality, which ranges from 0 to 1, was calculated as one minus the normalized Shannon entropy of productive rearrangement frequencies. Only overrepresented clonotypes making up at least 0.05% of each patient's repertoire were included in the public clonotype analysis. About twelve repertoires from age-matched healthy donors, obtained from immuneACCESS, served as clonality controls. Drawn from immuneACCESS, this table holds only the in-frame rearrangements with V and J called that TCRdb kept. Clones are partly lost; checked studies trace under half to an unresolved V gene and leave the rest unexplained. The V and J calls and the clone size are those of that table, but D and trimming were determined from the DNA. The sample yields about 160,000 clones; 70% to 90% were counted once. About 3% of the sample is held by the ten biggest clonotypes.

The sample is drawn from a study of cytotoxic CD8 clonotypes in ibrutinib-treated CLL (dated by TCRdb to 2020 to 2022). Looking at the study overall: The cohort included roughly 15 treatment-naive and approximately eleven relapsed/refractory patients; 17 were IGHV unmutated. Partial responses were observed in some 24 patients and complete responses in 2; after a median follow-up of roughly 72 months, remission was maintained in approximately 14 patients and progression was observed in roughly twelve. Samples at response were collected after a median of about twelve months of treatment, with a range of about 6 to 40 months. An average of 255,043 productive templates and 80,000 to 100,000 productive rearrangements was obtained per sample. Of the 90 or so participants in the trial, approximately 25 had longitudinal samples available. Cryopreserved peripheral blood mononuclear cells were obtained prior to treatment, at the time of response, and at either disease progression or sustained remission. All remission and progressive disease samples were collected while patients were still receiving ibrutinib. What the study reported, not specific to this receptor: Sampling times were not matched between sustained-remission and progressing patients, and lymph node repertoires were not studied. At ibrutinib response clonality went up, during sustained remission it held steady, and at progression it dropped back toward baseline. Baseline clonality exceeded that of age-matched healthy donors and correlated strongly with circulating CD8+ T-cell counts. Public clonotypes were rare and either shrank or stayed stable during treatment, and the rise in clonality at ibrutinib response reflected expansion of private clonotypes.

According to the study, the label for this sample's time point signals: progressive disease on ibrutinib. For TCR beta library preparation, about 2.2 micrograms of genomic DNA was extracted from cryopreserved PBMCs. Longitudinal blood samples from CLL patients on ibrutinib monotherapy were analyzed using high-throughput TCR beta sequencing. The patients took part in an open-label, single-center phase 2 trial of ibrutinib monotherapy. The receptor's source is a human donor with chronic lymphocytic leukemia. This chain is built from TRBV7-9 and TRBJ2-2, and possibly TRBD1, on 6 matching bases. The source material was PBMCs, sampled at disease progression, from a patient treated with ibrutinib. For the CDR3, the sequence is CASSLSRGLTGELFF. The nucleotide sequence is TGTGCCAGCAGCTTAAGCAGGGGCCTGACCGGGGAGCTGTTTTTT.